This T cell receptor (beta chain) was profiled in a study of T cells in Graves' hyperthyroidism and ophthalmopathy. Overall study context: Peripheral blood was secured at the point of initial diagnosis, before any treatment. Whole-study results and caveats: Researchers found most expanded thyroid clonotypes above 0.001 in blood as well.

Exclusion criteria comprised uncontrolled infection, other autoimmune disease, pregnancy or lactation. Used for diagnoses were clinical symptoms, serum thyroxine and TRAb, thyroid ultrasound and orbital computed tomography. There are 15 residues in the CDR3. Germline CDR1 reads MNHEY; CDR2 reads SVGEGT. V shed 3 bases and J 4 bases; nucleotides not matched to a gene: 8. The TCR beta CDR3 regions underwent amplification using RNA transcripts as the source. The study used the HTBI primer set for a first-round RT-PCR of the TCR CDR3. Via MiXCR, TCRdb re-called the multiplex PCR reads, giving one row per CDR3 protein. Of roughly 560,000 distinct CDR3 sequences detected, 14% to 15% appear once; the ten largest clones hold about 3.9%. Ten or more counts support this clonotype. Its antigen is unidentified.

The V gene is TRBV6-2 or TRBV6-3, the J gene TRBJ2-7, with 8 bases fitting TRBD1. This TCR derives from a woman aged 35 to 49 with Graves' ophthalmopathy. Sample: blood. CDR3 sequence (DNA): TGTGCCAGCAGTTATGAGGACAGGGTGGAGTACGAGCAGTACTTC. Its protein product is CASSYEDRVEYEQYF.